The 25 T cell receptor beta chains listed next were all sequenced from one sample in a study of T cell changes during pregnancy in multiple sclerosis. The data were produced by immunoSEQ multiplex PCR, yet TCRdb's version contains in-frame clones alone and is incomplete. Here the sample spans tens of thousands of clones, around 90% being singletons. The sequences come from CD4+ T cells from peripheral blood mononuclear cells, collected in the second trimester of pregnancy. All receptors come from a female donor in good health, enrolled as a control in a pregnancy study.

V gene TRBV4-2 combines with J gene TRBJ2-1, with 8 bases aligning to TRBD2. The CDR3 has 16 amino acids. V was clipped by 4 bases and J by 8 bases; unmatched bases: 13. Germline values: CDR1 LGHNA, CDR2 YNFKEQ. The CDR3 sequence: CASSLGFGAGGDEQFF. The CDR3, as DNA: TGTGCCAGCAGCCTCGGTTTCGGTGCCGGGGGGGATGAGCAGTTCTTC.

The chain combines TRBV19 with TRBJ2-4; tentative D call: TRBD1 (6 bases). Germline lookup yields CDR1 LNHDA and CDR2 SQIVND (reference sequence). Trimming shortened V by 7 bases and J by 3 bases, and 16 bases separated the two germline ends. This CDR3 contains 15 residues. Written as DNA, the CDR3 is TGTGCCAGTAAAGAGGCAGGGGCGGGCAAAAACATTCAGTACTTC. As protein: CASKEAGAGKNIQYF.

V and J are TRBV5-1 and TRBJ1-2, with 8 bases that match TRBD1. CDR3 length: 14 residues. J lost 3 bases, V lost 4 bases, and 5 bases had no gene match. CDR1 SGHRS and CDR2 YFSETQ come from the germline V gene. CDR3 sequence: CASSAQTGDYGYTF. The CDR3 region has the DNA TGCGCCAGCAGCGCCCAGACAGGGGACTATGGCTACACCTTC.

The chain employs TRBV28 and TRBJ1-5; TRBD1 aligns across 8 bases. CDR3 size: 14 residues. The germline CDR1 and CDR2 sequences are MDHEN and SYDVKM. V gave up 5 bases and J gave up 7 bases; unmatched junction bases: 7. The CDR3 nucleotides read TGTGCCAGCAGTCCTTATGACAGGGGACAGCCCCAGCATTTT. Residues: CASSPYDRGQPQHF.

The rearrangement uses TRBV28 and TRBJ2-7; 11 nucleotides align to TRBD1. Germline loops: CDR1 MDHEN, CDR2 SYDVKM. The CDR3 runs 14 residues. V lost 5 bases and J lost 2; bases outside the gene matches: 2. The CDR3, as DNA: TGTGCCAGCAGTGAGGACAGGGGGCCCTACGAGCAGTACTTC. Amino acid sequence: CASSEDRGPYEQYF. The full variable domain, its missing parts supplied by reference TRBV28 and TRBJ2-7, is DVKVTQSSRYLVKRTGEKVFLECVQDMDHENMFWYRQDPGLGLRLIYFSYDVKMKEKGDIPEGYSVSREKKERFSLILESASTNQTSMYLCASSEDRGPYEQYFGPGTRLTVT.

V and J are TRBV7-9 and TRBJ2-1; D is undetermined. V was pared by 0 bases and J by 2 bases, with 8 bases between. Germline-derived CDR1 and CDR2 are SEHNR and FQNEAQ (reference sequence). The CDR3 extends over 15 amino acids. Written as DNA, the CDR3 is TGTGCCAGCAGCTTAGCGGCCTTCCCCTACAATGAGCAGTTCTTC. It codes for CASSLAAFPYNEQFF. The whole variable domain, remainder taken from reference TRBV7-9 and TRBJ2-1, is DTGVSQNPRHKITKRGQNVTFRCDPISEHNRLYWYRQTLGQGPEFLTYFQNEAQLEKSRLLSDRFSAERPKGSFSTLEIQRTEQGDSAMYLCASSLAAFPYNEQFFGPGTRLTVL.

This chain joins TRBV9 and TRBJ2-3, with D maybe TRBD2 (7 bases). CDR3 length: 17 residues. The germline V and J ends were trimmed by 4 bases and 2 bases, with 20 bases remaining between them. Germline V CDR1 and CDR2: SGDLS, YYNGEE. The CDR3 here is CASSSRRGGSPTDTQYF. CDR3 coding DNA: TGTGCCAGCAGCTCCCGAAGGGGGGGAAGCCCCACAGATACGCAGTATTTT.

This clone was recorded once. This chain links TRBV11-2 with TRBJ2-2, with TRBD2 matching 7 bases. There are 16 residues in the CDR3. The trim removed 1 base at V and 4 bases at J, leaving 6 bases unmatched. The germline gives CDR1 SGHAT, CDR2 FQNNGV. The CDR3, as DNA: TGTGCCAGCAGCTTAGGTGTGGGAGGGAGCACCGGGGAGCTGTTTTTT. Encoded protein: CASSLGVGGSTGELFF. Based on the CDR3 plus reference TRBV11-2 and TRBJ2-2, the full variable domain is EAGVAQSPRYKIIEKRQSVAFWCNPISGHATLYWYQQILGQGPKLLIQFQNNGVVDDSQLPKDRFSAERLKGVDSTLKIQPAKLEDSAVYLCASSLGVGGSTGELFFGEGSRLTVL.

J is TRBJ1-5 and V is TRBV2, with TRBD1 identical over 8 bases. Germline values: CDR1 SNHLY, CDR2 FYNNEI. This CDR3 contains 15 residues. The V gene end was trimmed by 6 bases and the J gene end by 4 bases; junction bases not matched to a gene: 8. CDR3 loop: CASRPDRGDNQPQHF. In nucleotides, the CDR3 is TGTGCCAGCAGACCCGACAGGGGCGATAATCAGCCCCAGCATTTT. Filled out from reference TRBV2 and TRBJ1-5, the complete variable domain reads EPEVTQTPSHQVTQMGQEVILRCVPISNHLYFYWYRQILGQKVEFLVSFYNNEISEKSEIFDDQFSVERPDGSNFTLKIRSTKLEDSAMYFCASRPDRGDNQPQHFGDGTRLSIL.

V gene TRBV27 combines with J gene TRBJ2-3; perhaps TRBD2 as D (7 bases). Trimming took off 7 bases at V and 4 bases at J, with 21 bases between the two ends. There are 16 residues in the CDR3. The germline V gene has CDR1 MNHEY and CDR2 SMNVEV (reference sequence). CDR3 region: CASTSWTGGNPDTQYF. CDR3 DNA: TGTGCCAGCACATCATGGACGGGGGGCAACCCAGATACGCAGTATTTT.

This rearrangement joins TRBV5-1 to TRBJ2-7; D perhaps matches TRBD1 (5 bases). The germline V and J ends were trimmed by 4 bases and 4 bases, with 21 bases remaining between them. CDR3 length: 16 amino acids. Germline CDR1 is SGHRS and CDR2 is YFSETQ. CDR3 loop: CASSRDGAENFYEQYF. The CDR3 DNA is TGCGCCAGCAGCCGAGATGGGGCGGAGAATTTTTACGAGCAGTACTTC.

The chain uses TRBV7-9 and TRBJ2-3; D remains ambiguous. This CDR3 contains 13 residues. Per germline, CDR1 SEHNR and CDR2 FQNEAQ (reference sequence). The V and J ends lost 5 bases and 1 base respectively, with 7 bases between them. CDR3 in amino acids: CASSPTRTDTQYF. CDR3 DNA: TGTGCCAGCAGCCCGACACGCACAGATACGCAGTATTTT.

The chain carries TRBV28 and TRBJ2-7, with 9 positions matching TRBD1. The CDR3 is 13 residues long. The germline CDR1 and CDR2 sequences are MDHEN and SYDVKM. V shed 7 bases and J 3 bases; nucleotides not matched to a gene: 4. CDR3 sequence: CASTTGGVYEQYF. DNA for the CDR3: TGTGCCAGCACCACAGGGGGCGTCTACGAGCAGTACTTC.

Concerning this clone: No conserved phenylalanine or tryptophan ends this CDR3, so it is likely a read error. Because the CDR3's place on the DNA is in doubt, the DNA is left out and the CDR3 is given as listed by TCRdb. The chain links TRBV20-1 to TRBJ1-2; TRBD1 reflects the table's D call only, with no check against the DNA. From germline, CDR1 is DFQATT and CDR2 SNEGSKA (reference sequence). The CDR3 is 10 residues long, ends included. CDR3 protein: CSARRPQVKL.

This clone was counted a single time. The chain is built from TRBV28 and TRBJ2-1; tentatively, D is TRBD1 (6 bases). Trimming took off 10 bases at V and 14 bases at J, with 24 bases between the two ends. Germline values: CDR1 MDHEN, CDR2 SYDVKM. The CDR3 has 13 residues. The CDR3: CATQENRVPSEFF. DNA of the CDR3: TGTGCCACACAGGAAAACAGGGTTCCCTCCGAGTTCTTC.

This clone appeared once. The rearrangement links TRBV7-2 to TRBJ2-7; 11 bases agree with TRBD2. With 5 bases clipped from V and 5 bases from J, the junction kept 5 bases outside the gene matches. Germline V gives CDR1 SGHTA, CDR2 FQGNSA. The CDR3 extends over 14 amino acids. CDR3: CASSTSGGSDEQYF. CDR3 nucleotides: TGTGCCAGCAGCACTAGCGGGGGAAGCGACGAGCAGTACTTC.

The J gene is TRBJ2-7, the V gene TRBV27; D is unresolved. The length of the CDR3 is 14 residues. V was shortened by 2 bases and J by 0 bases, with 8 bases between the two germline ends. CDR1 and CDR2 (germline): MNHEY, SMNVEV (reference sequence). The chain's CDR3 is CASSLKEYSYEQYF. As DNA, the CDR3 is TGTGCCAGCAGTTTAAAGGAGTACTCCTACGAGCAGTACTTC.

The genes are TRBV5-1 and TRBJ2-5, with 11 bases lining up with TRBD1. With 4 bases clipped from V and 5 bases from J, the junction kept 7 bases outside the gene matches. This CDR3 is built from 15 residues. Germline lookup yields CDR1 SGHRS and CDR2 YFSETQ. DNA of the CDR3: TGCGCCAGCAGCCGGGGACAGGGGGATCAGGAGACCCAGTACTTC. Amino acids: CASSRGQGDQETQYF.

In nucleotides, the CDR3 is TGTGCCAGTAGTATAATAACTAGCGGGAGGAATGAGCAGTTCTTC. Protein: CASSIITSGRNEQFF. V usage is TRBV19 and J usage is TRBJ2-1, with 12 nucleotides matching TRBD2. Germline values: CDR1 LNHDA, CDR2 SQIVND (reference sequence). The CDR3 contains 15 residues. V lost 2 bases and J lost 7; bases outside the gene matches: 3.

The gene calls are TRBV4-1 and TRBJ1-4, with D unresolved. Deletions cut 1 base from V and 10 bases from J, with 16 bases between. CDR3 length equals 15 residues. From germline, CDR1 is MGHRA and CDR2 YSYEKL. In nucleotides, the CDR3 is TGCGCCAGCAGCCAAGGGGTAAATCTAGGCGTAAAACTGTTTTTT. This sequence encodes CASSQGVNLGVKLFF.

CDR3 sequence: CASSEAGRALVGELFF. CDR3 coding DNA: TGTGCCAGCAGTGAAGCCGGGAGGGCCCTTGTCGGGGAGCTGTTTTTT. The chain combines TRBV2 with TRBJ2-2; 8 nucleotides match TRBD2. Germline lookup yields CDR1 SNHLY and CDR2 FYNNEI. The trim removed 0 bases at V and 7 bases at J, leaving 7 bases unmatched. This CDR3 contains 16 residues.

This clone occurred a few times. The genes are TRBV7-9 and TRBJ1-4; 10 bases are shared with TRBD1. The CDR3 consists of 14 residues. With V trimmed by 5 bases and J by 5 bases, 2 bases remained unmatched. CDR1 and CDR2 (germline): SEHNR, FQNEAQ (reference sequence). Written as DNA, the CDR3 is TGTGCCAGCAGCCAGGACAGGGGGAATGAAAAACTGTTTTTT. Protein product: CASSQDRGNEKLFF.

The chain has TRBV7-2 and TRBJ2-5; D may be TRBD2 (6 bases). Germline values: CDR1 SGHTA, CDR2 FQGNSA. The ends were cut back, 2 bases at V and 5 bases at J, with 18 bases in the middle. The CDR3 loop spans 16 amino acids. CDR3 sequence: CASSLTAGGTRETQYF. CDR3 nucleotides: TGTGCCAGCAGCTTAACGGCGGGCGGGACGCGGGAGACCCAGTACTTC.

The gene calls are TRBV2 and TRBJ2-4; 9 bases line up with TRBD1. Trimming cost V 6 bases and J 3 bases; bases outside gene matches: 9. This CDR3 contains 16 residues. The germline V gene has CDR1 SNHLY and CDR2 FYNNEI. Written as DNA, the CDR3 is TGTGCCAGCAGCCACGGGACAGGGAGGGGCAAAAACATTCAGTACTTC. Its translation is CASSHGTGRGKNIQYF.

In its sample, this clone was seen once. This sequence joins TRBV2 and TRBJ1-3; D perhaps matches TRBD1 (5 bases). Germline loops: CDR1 SNHLY, CDR2 FYNNEI. V gave up 8 bases and J gave up 2 bases, with 10 bases separating them. The CDR3 consists of 13 residues. CDR3 sequence (DNA): TGTGCCAGCGGCGGGGGTCCTGGAAACACCATATATTTT. This translates into CASGGGPGNTIYF.